What follows is one T cell receptor beta chain and its context. This entry comes from a study of type 1 and type 2 diabetes patients. PCR was run on genomic DNA. A primer set of 30 forward and 13 reverse primers amplified the CDR3. TCRdb independently ran MiXCR on the multiplex PCR reads; one entry per CDR3 protein. The sample lists about 250,000 distinct CDR3 sequences; more than 45% were seen once. Germline V CDR1 and CDR2: SGDLS, YYNGEE. V shed 3 bases, J shed 4 bases, and the junction held 1 base outside the gene matches. The CDR3 covers 14 residues. This sequence joins TRBV9 and TRBJ2-3; 11 bases align to TRBD2. The TCR sequence derives from a man aged 18 to 29 with type 2 diabetes. Sequenced sample: peripheral blood mononuclear cells (PBMCs). CDR3 in amino acids: CASSGTSGPDTQYF. The DNA of the CDR3 is TGTGCCAGCAGCGGGACTAGCGGGCCAGATACGCAGTATTTT.